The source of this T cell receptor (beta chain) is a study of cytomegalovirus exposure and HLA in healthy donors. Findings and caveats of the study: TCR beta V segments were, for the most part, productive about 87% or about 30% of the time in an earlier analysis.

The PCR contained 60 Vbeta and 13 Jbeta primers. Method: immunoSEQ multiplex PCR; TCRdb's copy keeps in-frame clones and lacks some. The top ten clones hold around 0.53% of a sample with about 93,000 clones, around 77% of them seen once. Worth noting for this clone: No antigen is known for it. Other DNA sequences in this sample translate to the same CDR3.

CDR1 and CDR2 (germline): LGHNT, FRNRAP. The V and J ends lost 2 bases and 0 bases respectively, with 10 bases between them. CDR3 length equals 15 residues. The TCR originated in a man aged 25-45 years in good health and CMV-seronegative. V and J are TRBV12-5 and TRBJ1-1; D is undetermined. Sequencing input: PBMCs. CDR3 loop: CASGLFPGMNTEAFF. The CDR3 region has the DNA TGTGCTAGTGGTTTGTTCCCAGGCATGAACACTGAAGCTTTCTTT.